The count of the clone carrying this TCR beta chain is one. Its antigen is not identified. The CDR3 length is 13 residues. Germline CDR1 is MNHNY and CDR2 is SVGAGI (reference sequence). Trimming at V came to 6 bases and at J to 1 base, leaving 2 bases not matched to a gene. This sample is drawn from a study of cytomegalovirus exposure and HLA in healthy donors. On the study more broadly: Early released data had around 79 million unique TCRs, all coming from HLA-typed donors.

The study ran its PCR with 60 Vbeta and 13 Jbeta primers. Clones were sequenced by immunoSEQ multiplex PCR, and TCRdb holds only the in-frame ones, with some missing. The table lists over 150,000 clones, 70% to 90% of them singletons. The study's findings and limits: There were several of the most significant clusters that appeared linked to common viral pathogens in a later analysis.

The receptor was derived from a woman under 40 in good health and CMV-seropositive. The chain couples TRBV6-6 to TRBJ1-2, with 7 bases matching TRBD1. The sample consisted of PBMCs. The CDR3 bases are TGTGCCAGCAGCCGACAGGGTAACTATGGCTACACCTTC. Residues: CASSRQGNYGYTF.